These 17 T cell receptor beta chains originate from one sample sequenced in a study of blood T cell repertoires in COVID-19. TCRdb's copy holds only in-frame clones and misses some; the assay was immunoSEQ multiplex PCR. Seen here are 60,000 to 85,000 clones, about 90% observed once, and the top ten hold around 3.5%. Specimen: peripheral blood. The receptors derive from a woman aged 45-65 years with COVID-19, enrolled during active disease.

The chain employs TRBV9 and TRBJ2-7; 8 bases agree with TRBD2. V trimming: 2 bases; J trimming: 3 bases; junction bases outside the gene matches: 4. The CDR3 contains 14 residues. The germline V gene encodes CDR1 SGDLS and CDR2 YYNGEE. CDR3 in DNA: TGTGCCAGCAGCGTGAGCGGGAGTGGCTACGAGCAGTACTTC. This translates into CASSVSGSGYEQYF.

CDR3 region: CASSISSGNEQFF. The CDR3 DNA reads TGTGCCAGTAGTATCTCTAGCGGCAATGAGCAGTTCTTC. The chain uses TRBV19 and TRBJ2-1; 7 bases match TRBD2. The length of the CDR3 is 13 residues. The V gene end was trimmed by 3 bases and the J gene end by 6 bases; junction bases not matched to a gene: 2. CDR1 is LNHDA, CDR2 SQIVND, per germline (reference sequence).

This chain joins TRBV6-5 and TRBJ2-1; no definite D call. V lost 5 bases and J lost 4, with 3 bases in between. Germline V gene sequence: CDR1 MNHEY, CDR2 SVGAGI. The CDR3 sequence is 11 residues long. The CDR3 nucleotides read TGTGCCAGCAGTCAATACAATGAGCAGTTCTTC. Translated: CASSQYNEQFF.

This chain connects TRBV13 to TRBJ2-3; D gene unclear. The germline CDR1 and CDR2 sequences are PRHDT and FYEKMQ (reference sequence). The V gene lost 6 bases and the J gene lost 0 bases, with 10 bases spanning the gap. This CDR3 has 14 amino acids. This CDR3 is CASSLLSSTDTQYF. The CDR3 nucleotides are TGTGCCAGCAGTTTACTATCTAGCACAGATACGCAGTATTTT.

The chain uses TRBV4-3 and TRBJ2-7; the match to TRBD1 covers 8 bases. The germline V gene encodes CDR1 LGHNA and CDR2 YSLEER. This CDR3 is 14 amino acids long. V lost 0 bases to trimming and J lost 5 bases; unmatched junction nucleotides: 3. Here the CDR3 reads CASSQDGGQDEQYF. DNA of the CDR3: TGCGCCAGCAGCCAAGACGGGGGACAGGACGAGCAGTACTTC.

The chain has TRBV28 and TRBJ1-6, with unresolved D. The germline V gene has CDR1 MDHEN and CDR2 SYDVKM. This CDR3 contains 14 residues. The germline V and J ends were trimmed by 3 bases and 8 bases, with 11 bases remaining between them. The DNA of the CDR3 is TGTGCCAGCAGTTTTAGAGGGAGGGATTCACCCCTCCACTTT. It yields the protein CASSFRGRDSPLHF.

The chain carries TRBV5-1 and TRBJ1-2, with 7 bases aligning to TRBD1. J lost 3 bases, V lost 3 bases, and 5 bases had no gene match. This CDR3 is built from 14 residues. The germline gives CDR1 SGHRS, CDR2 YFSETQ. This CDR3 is CASSSGQPYYGYTF. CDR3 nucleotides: TGCGCCAGCAGCTCGGGACAGCCGTACTATGGCTACACCTTC.

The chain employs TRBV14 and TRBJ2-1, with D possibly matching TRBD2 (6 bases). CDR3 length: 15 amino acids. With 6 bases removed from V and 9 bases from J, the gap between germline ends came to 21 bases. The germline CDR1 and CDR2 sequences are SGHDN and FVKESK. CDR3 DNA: TGTGCCAGCAGAGACCTAGGCGGGGATACAAGTGAGCAGTTCTTC. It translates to CASRDLGGDTSEQFF.

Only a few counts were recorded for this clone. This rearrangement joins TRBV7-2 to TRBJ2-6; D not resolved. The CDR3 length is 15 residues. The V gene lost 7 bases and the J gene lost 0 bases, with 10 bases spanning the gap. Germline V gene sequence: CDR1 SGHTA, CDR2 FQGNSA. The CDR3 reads CASNLQSSGANVLTF. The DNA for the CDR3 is TGTGCCAGCAACCTACAGAGCTCTGGGGCCAACGTCCTGACTTTC.

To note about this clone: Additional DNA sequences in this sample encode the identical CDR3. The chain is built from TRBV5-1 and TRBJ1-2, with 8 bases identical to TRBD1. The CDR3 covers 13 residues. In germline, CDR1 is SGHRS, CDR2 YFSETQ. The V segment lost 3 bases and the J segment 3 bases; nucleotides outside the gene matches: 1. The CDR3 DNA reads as TGCGCCAGCAGCTCGACAGGGGACTATGGCTACACCTTC. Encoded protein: CASSSTGDYGYTF. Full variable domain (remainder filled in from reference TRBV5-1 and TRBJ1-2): KAGVTQTPRYLIKTRGQQVTLSCSPISGHRSVSWYQQTPGQGLQFLFEYFSETQRNKGNFPGRFSGRQFSNSRSEMNVSTLELGDSALYLCASSSTGDYGYTFGSGTRLTVV.

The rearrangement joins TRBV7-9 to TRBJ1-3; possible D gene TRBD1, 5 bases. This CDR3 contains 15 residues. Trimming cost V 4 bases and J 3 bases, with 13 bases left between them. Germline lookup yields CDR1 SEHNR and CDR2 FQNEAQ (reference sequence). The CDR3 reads CASSYPGRVGNTIYF. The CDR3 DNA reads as TGTGCCAGCAGCTACCCGGGCAGGGTTGGAAACACCATATATTTT.

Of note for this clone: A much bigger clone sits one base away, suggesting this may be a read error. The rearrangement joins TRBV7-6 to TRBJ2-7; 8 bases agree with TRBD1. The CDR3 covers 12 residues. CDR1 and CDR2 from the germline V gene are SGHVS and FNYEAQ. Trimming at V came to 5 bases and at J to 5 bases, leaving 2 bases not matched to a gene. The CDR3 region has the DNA TGTGCCAGCAGCCGGACAGGGAACGAGCAGTACTTC. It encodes CASSRTGNEQYF.

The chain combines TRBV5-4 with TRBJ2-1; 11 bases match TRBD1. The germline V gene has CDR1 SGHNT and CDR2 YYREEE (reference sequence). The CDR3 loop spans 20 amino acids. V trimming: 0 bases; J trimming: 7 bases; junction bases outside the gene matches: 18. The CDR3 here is CASSLAAGTGTGGEWNEQFF. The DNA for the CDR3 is TGTGCCAGCAGCTTGGCTGCGGGCACCGGGACAGGGGGGGAGTGGAATGAGCAGTTCTTC.

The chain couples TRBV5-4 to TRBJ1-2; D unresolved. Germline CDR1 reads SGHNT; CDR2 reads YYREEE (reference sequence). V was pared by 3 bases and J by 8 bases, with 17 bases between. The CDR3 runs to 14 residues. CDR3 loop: CASSSETGLDGYTF. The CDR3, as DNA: TGTGCCAGCAGCTCAGAAACCGGTCTAGACGGCTACACCTTC.

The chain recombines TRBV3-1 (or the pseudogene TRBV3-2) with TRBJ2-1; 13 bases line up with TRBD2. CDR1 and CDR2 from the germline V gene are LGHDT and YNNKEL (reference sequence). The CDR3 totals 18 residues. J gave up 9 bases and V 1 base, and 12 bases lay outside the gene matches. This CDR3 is CASSQGIWTSGSIGEQFF. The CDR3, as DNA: TGTGCCAGCAGCCAAGGAATTTGGACTAGCGGGAGCATCGGTGAGCAGTTCTTC.

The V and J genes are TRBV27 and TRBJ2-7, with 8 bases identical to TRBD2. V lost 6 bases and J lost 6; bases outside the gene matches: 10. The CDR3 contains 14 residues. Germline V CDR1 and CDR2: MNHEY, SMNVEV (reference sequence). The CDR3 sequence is CASRPPGGVGEQYF. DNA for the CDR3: TGTGCCAGCAGGCCCCCCGGGGGGGTGGGCGAGCAGTACTTC.

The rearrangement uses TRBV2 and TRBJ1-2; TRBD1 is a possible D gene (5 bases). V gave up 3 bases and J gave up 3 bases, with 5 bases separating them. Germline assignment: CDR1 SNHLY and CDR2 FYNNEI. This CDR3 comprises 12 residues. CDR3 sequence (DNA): TGTGCCAGCAGTGAGGGGCACTATGGCTACACCTTC. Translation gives CASSEGHYGYTF.